This is a list of T cell receptor beta chains from one sample in a study of CD8 T cells in Susac syndrome. TCRdb re-called the immunoSEQ multiplex PCR reads with MiXCR, one entry per CDR3 protein. The table includes 400,000 or so distinct CDR3 sequences, 75% to 90% detected once. Sequencing was performed on CD8+ T cells from PBMCs. Receptors were obtained from a human donor with multiple sclerosis. Both conserved end residues are part of each CDR3. The order of the fields is J gene, clone size, D gene, V gene, CDR3 DNA, CDR3 protein. D genes are given only for firm matches. Clone size is shown for a subset of rows, as once, few, many or a class of expanded clone.

>TRBJ1-1|-|-|TRBV6-1
TGTGCCAGCAGTGAAGCCCACAGCATGAACACTGAAGCTTTCTTT
CASSEAHSMNTEAFF
>TRBJ2-7|-|-|TRBV30
TGTGCCTGGAGTTCCGGGTTCTACGAGCAGTACTTC
CAWSSGFYEQYF
>TRBJ1-1|-|-|TRBV13
TGTGCCAGCAGTTCCACCGAACTGGAGCTTAACACTGAAGCTTTCTTT
CASSSTELELNTEAFF
>TRBJ1-4|-|-|TRBV6-1
TGTGCCAGCAGTACCGGGGCCCCCCGGGGTTCAAATGAAAAACTGTTTTTT
CASSTGAPRGSNEKLFF
>TRBJ2-1|-|TRBD2|TRBV5-6
TGTGCCAGCAGCACAGCGGGGATGGGGCAGTTCTTC
CASSTAGMGQFF
>TRBJ2-7|few|TRBD1|TRBV4-1
TGTGCCAGCAGCCAAGGGGGCGATAGCTCCTACGAGCAGTACTTC
CASSQGGDSSYEQYF
>TRBJ2-2|-|TRBD2|TRBV19
TGTGCCAGTAGTATAGGGGCGGGAGAAACCTTTCGACACACCGGGGAGCTGTTTTTT
CASSIGAGETFRHTGELFF
>TRBJ2-5|few|-|TRBV6-1
TGTGCCAGCAGTAAACCACTTACTCTTGAGGGCGTCCAAGAGACCCAGTACTTC
CASSKPLTLEGVQETQYF
>TRBJ2-1|-|TRBD2|TRBV3-1
TGTGCCAGCAGCCAAGATCGGTTCGGGAGGACCGTTACCTACAATGAGCAGTTCTTC
CASSQDRFGRTVTYNEQFF
>TRBJ1-5|-|-|TRBV6-5
TGTGCCAGCAGTTACTCAGAAGATCCGGATCAGCCCCAGCATTTT
CASSYSEDPDQPQHF
>TRBJ2-3|-|TRBD1|TRBV6-5
TGTGCCAGCAGTTCCCTCGACAGGGGGCGGGGCACAGATACGCAGTATTTT
CASSSLDRGRGTDTQYF
>TRBJ1-1|-|TRBD1|TRBV4-1
TGCGCCAGTAAGATCGGGACAGGCGGCACTGAAGCTTTCTTT
CASKIGTGGTEAFF
>TRBJ2-1|-|-|TRBV27
TGTGCCAGCAGTTTATTTCGTGGGGGTGAGCAGTTCTTC
CASSLFRGGEQFF
>TRBJ2-1|-|-|TRBV28
TGTGCCAGCAGGCCTCCTAATGTCTACAATGAGCAGTTCTTC
CASRPPNVYNEQFF
>TRBJ2-3|-|-|TRBV29-1
TGCAGCGCTCGAGTCGGCCAACGGGATACGCAGTATTTT
CSARVGQRDTQYF
>TRBJ2-5|-|TRBD2|TRBV28
TGTGCCAGCAGTCGACTTTTCCTAGCGGGCCAAGAGACCCAGTACTTC
CASSRLFLAGQETQYF
>TRBJ2-1|-|TRBD1|TRBV27
TGTGCCAGCAGCCCTGGGACAGGAGGTAACAATGAGCAGTTCTTC
CASSPGTGGNNEQFF
>TRBJ2-3|-|-|TRBV19
TGTGCCAGTTCTCGGGGGTTAAGTGCAGATACGCAGTATTTT
CASSRGLSADTQYF
>TRBJ1-3|-|-|TRBV6-5
TGTGCCAGCAGTGGAAGGGGCTCTGGAAACACCATATATTTT
CASSGRGSGNTIYF
>TRBJ1-4|-|-|TRBV19
TGTGCCAGTAGTCAACTCGGGACACCTAATGAAAAACTGTTTTTT
CASSQLGTPNEKLFF
>TRBJ1-1|-|-|TRBV7-4
TGTGCCAGCAGCCCCAGCCCTTTAGGGGGAGAAGCTTTCTTT
CASSPSPLGGEAFF
>TRBJ2-4|few|-|TRBV28
TGTGCCAGCAGTTTTCCAGGGGAGGCCAAAAACATTCAGTACTTC
CASSFPGEAKNIQYF
>TRBJ2-2|-|-|TRBV29-1
TGCAGCGCCCGGGGCAACACCGGGGAGCTGTTTTTT
CSARGNTGELFF
>TRBJ2-1|-|TRBD2|TRBV27
TGTGCCAGCACGTACGGGACTAGCTCCGCTAATGAGCAGTTCTTC
CASTYGTSSANEQFF
>TRBJ2-1|-|-|TRBV9
TGTGCCAGCAGCGTAGCGTCGGCCGACCATGAGCAGTTCTTC
CASSVASADHEQFF
>TRBJ1-5|-|-|TRBV5-6
TGTGCCAGCAGCATAGCTTCGGGGATGGCCATGAATCAGCCCCAGCATTTT
CASSIASGMAMNQPQHF
>TRBJ2-7|-|-|TRBV9
TGTGCCAGCAGCGTAGTCTCCTACGAGCAGTACTTC
CASSVVSYEQYF
>TRBJ2-1|-|TRBD2|TRBV7-9
TGTGCCAGCAGCCCGGGACTATCATCCATCTACAATGAGCAGTTCTTC
CASSPGLSSIYNEQFF